The 30 T cell receptor beta chains listed next were all sequenced from one sample in a study of blood T cell repertoires in COVID-19 (dated by TCRdb to about 2020). Receptor amplification or capture employed the immunoSEQ multiplex PCR assay. Entries here come from immuneACCESS through TCRdb and include only in-frame sequences with V and J called. Some clones fail to appear in such tables; in the studies checked, an unresolved V gene covers under half of the shortfall, and the cause of the remainder is unknown. For this sample there are 80,000 to 100,000 clones; 65% to 90% appear just once. The ten largest clones represent about a tenth of the sample. Specimen: peripheral blood. The origin of the receptors is an older man with active or convalescent COVID-19.

The chain employs TRBV4-1 and TRBJ2-2; 9 bases are a match to TRBD1. Germline lookup yields CDR1 MGHRA and CDR2 YSYEKL. The V and J ends lost 4 bases and 4 bases, in that order; junction bases with no gene match: 7. This CDR3 is 16 amino acids long. DNA for the CDR3: TGCGCCAGCAGCCCCGGGACAGGGCTGTTCACCGGGGAGCTGTTTTTT. As protein: CASSPGTGLFTGELFF.

The chain combines TRBV19 with TRBJ1-2; D might be TRBD1 (5 bases). The CDR3 has 16 amino acids. V shed 4 bases and J shed 4 bases, with 19 bases lying between them. Germline CDR1 reads LNHDA; CDR2 reads SQIVND (reference sequence). CDR3 loop: CASSTLRDSELYGYTF. The CDR3 bases are TGTGCCAGTAGTACACTCAGGGATTCAGAACTCTATGGCTACACCTTC.

This sequence joins TRBV4-3 and TRBJ1-1; D is possibly TRBD1 (6 bases). CDR3 length: 14 amino acids. In germline, CDR1 is LGHNA, CDR2 YSLEER. V shed 2 bases and J shed 5 bases, with 12 bases lying between them. This CDR3 reads CASSQITGLTEAFF. The CDR3 DNA reads as TGCGCCAGCAGCCAAATAACAGGGTTGACTGAAGCTTTCTTT.

This chain links TRBV4-3 with TRBJ1-4, with 11 bases aligning to TRBD1. This CDR3 region has 15 residues. Germline-derived CDR1 and CDR2 are LGHNA and YSLEER. The trim removed 4 bases at V and 6 bases at J, leaving 4 bases unmatched. In DNA, the CDR3 is TGCGCCAGCAGCCGATGGACAGGGGGCGATGAAAAACTGTTTTTT. Translation: CASSRWTGGDEKLFF.

The chain carries TRBV29-1 and TRBJ2-7; tentative D call: TRBD1 (6 bases). This CDR3 spans 14 amino acids. Germline V lookup: CDR1 SQVTM, CDR2 ANQGSEA. Trimming took 7 bases from V and 0 from J, leaving 16 bases between them. This chain's CDR3 is CSARGTQSSYEQYF. The CDR3 nucleotides are TGCAGCGCGAGGGGGACACAAAGCTCCTACGAGCAGTACTTC.

The chain uses TRBV24-1 and TRBJ2-2, with D perhaps matching TRBD2 (7 bases). Germline V gene lookup returns CDR1 KGHDR and CDR2 SFDVKD. There are 14 residues in the CDR3. Trimming shortened V by 8 bases and J by 6 bases, and 15 bases separated the two germline ends. The CDR3: CATKAGHASGELFF. CDR3 bases: TGTGCCACCAAAGCGGGACACGCTTCCGGGGAGCTGTTTTTT.

The chain joins TRBV9 to TRBJ2-7, with D tentatively TRBD1 (6 bases). The V end was cut by 4 bases, the J end by 6 bases, with 11 bases between. The germline V gene has CDR1 SGDLS and CDR2 YYNGEE. The CDR3 runs to 12 residues. The CDR3 nucleotides are TGTGCCAGCAGCAACAGGGCAGGCGAGCAGTACTTC. Protein sequence: CASSNRAGEQYF.

The chain couples TRBV20-1 to TRBJ1-2; TRBD1 agrees at 8 bases. This CDR3 contains 11 residues. Unmatched junction bases numbered 6, after V lost 7 bases and J lost 8 bases. CDR1 and CDR2 (germline): DFQATT, SNEGSKA (reference sequence). The CDR3 DNA sequence: TGCAGTGTCCTACAGGGGGTCGGCTACACCTTC. It specifies CSVLQGVGYTF.

The rearrangement uses TRBV27 and TRBJ2-4, with D maybe TRBD1 (5 bases). V dropped 8 bases and J dropped 1 base, with 15 bases sitting between them. The CDR3 is made up of 15 amino acids. The germline gives CDR1 MNHEY, CDR2 SMNVEV (reference sequence). This CDR3 reads CASRPNAGAKNIQYF. The CDR3, as DNA: TGTGCCAGCCGTCCAAATGCAGGGGCCAAAAACATTCAGTACTTC.

This chain uses TRBV11-3 with TRBJ2-3, with D possibly being TRBD2 (5 bases). This CDR3 has 15 residues. The germline gives CDR1 SGHNT, CDR2 YENEEA. V was pared by 7 bases and J by 2 bases, with 16 bases between. CDR3 region: CASTRGGLVTDTQYF. The CDR3 bases are TGTGCCAGCACCAGAGGAGGACTCGTCACAGATACGCAGTATTTT.

Only a few counts were recorded for this clone. V gene TRBV5-4 combines with J gene TRBJ1-2; D remains unclear. The CDR3 is 13 amino acids. Trimming took off 1 base at V and 2 bases at J, with 6 bases between the two ends. The germline CDR1 and CDR2 sequences are SGHNT and YYREEE (reference sequence). The CDR3 DNA reads as TGTGCCAGCAGCTTGTCAGGAAACTATGGCTACACCTTC. It translates to CASSLSGNYGYTF. Drawing the rest from reference TRBV5-4 and TRBJ1-2, the complete variable domain is ETGVTQSPTHLIKTRGQQVTLRCSSQSGHNTVSWYQQALGQGPQFIFQYYREEENGRGNFPPRFSGLQFPNYSSELNVNALELDDSALYLCASSLSGNYGYTFGSGTRLTVV.

The gene calls are TRBV4-2 and TRBJ1-5; 8 bases fit TRBD1. CDR3 length: 15 residues. Trimming took 4 bases from V and 1 from J; bases not matched to a gene: 3. Germline V gene sequence: CDR1 LGHNA, CDR2 YNFKEQ. The CDR3 region is CASSPGTGSNQPQHF. The CDR3, as DNA: TGTGCCAGCAGCCCTGGGACAGGAAGCAATCAGCCCCAGCATTTT.

The V and J genes are TRBV7-2 and TRBJ2-2; 7 nucleotides agree with TRBD2. Per the germline V gene, CDR1 is SGHTA and CDR2 is FQGNSA. J lost 6 bases, V lost 1 base, and 5 bases had no gene match. CDR3 length: 15 residues. The CDR3: CASSLDPSGSGELFF. The DNA of the CDR3 is TGTGCCAGCAGCTTAGATCCTAGCGGCTCCGGGGAGCTGTTTTTT.

The V gene is TRBV21-1, the J gene TRBJ2-7; the DNA was not compared with TRBD1, the D call given in the table. TRBV21-1 is marked as a pseudogene. This CDR3 spans 16 amino acids. CDR3 bases: TGTGCCAGCAGCAAAAAAGGGGACAGGACGTCCTACGAGCAGTACTTC. Translating it yields CASSKKGDRTSYEQYF.

V gene TRBV29-1 combines with J gene TRBJ1-2, with D possibly matching TRBD1 (5 bases). Germline V gene lookup returns CDR1 SQVTM and CDR2 ANQGSEA. CDR3 length equals 11 residues. Deletions cut 6 bases from V and 8 bases from J, with 13 bases between. The CDR3 DNA follows: TGCAGCGTCGGACAAGAGGACGGCTACACCTTC. This sequence encodes CSVGQEDGYTF.

This clone came up once. The chain has TRBV27 and TRBJ1-4; 9 nucleotides line up with TRBD1. The CDR3 has 13 amino acids. CDR1 and CDR2 (germline): MNHEY, SMNVEV (reference sequence). V shed 8 bases, J shed 5 bases, and the junction held 3 bases outside the gene matches. This CDR3 is CASSDRGNEKLFF. The DNA for the CDR3 is TGTGCCAGCTCGGACAGGGGAAATGAAAAACTGTTTTTT.

In DNA form, the CDR3 reads TGTGCCAGCAGTTACTCGAGACAGGCAGGCGAAGCTTTCTTT. The encoded protein is CASSYSRQAGEAFF. The rearrangement uses TRBV6-5 and TRBJ1-1; TRBD1 is a possible D gene (6 bases). Trimming left V 0 bases short and J 8 bases short, with 13 bases between. Germline CDR1 MNHEY, CDR2 SVGAGI. The length of the CDR3 is 14 residues.

This sequence joins TRBV30 and TRBJ1-4; a weak D match, TRBD1 (5 bases). The CDR3 contains 14 residues. Germline V gene sequence: CDR1 GTSNPN, CDR2 SVGIG (reference sequence). V lost 0 bases and J lost 8, with 13 bases in between. CDR3 sequence reads: CAWSVQGAWEKLFF. In DNA form, the CDR3 reads TGTGCCTGGAGTGTACAAGGGGCTTGGGAAAAACTGTTTTTT.

This clone showed up just a few times. V is TRBV5-1 and J is TRBJ1-3; D gene ambiguous. V was cut by 4 bases and J by 0 bases, with 11 bases left in between. Germline values: CDR1 SGHRS, CDR2 YFSETQ. The CDR3 extends over 15 amino acids. The CDR3 DNA is TGCGCCAGCAGCCCGGACTTTAGCTCTGGAAACACCATATATTTT. This sequence encodes CASSPDFSSGNTIYF.

This clone was seen only a few times. The chain carries TRBV18 and TRBJ1-6, with 9 bases matching TRBD1. CDR1 KGHSH and CDR2 LQKENI come from the germline V gene. The CDR3 contains 15 residues. V shed 4 bases and J 10 bases; nucleotides not matched to a gene: 8. The chain's CDR3 is CASSLSTGGLSPLHF. The DNA for the CDR3 is TGTGCCAGCTCACTTAGCACAGGGGGCTTGTCACCCCTCCACTTT. The full variable domain, its missing parts supplied by reference TRBV18 and TRBJ1-6, is NAGVMQNPRHLVRRRGQEARLRCSPMKGHSHVYWYRQLPEEGLKFMVYLQKENIIDESGMPKERFSAEFPKEGPSILRIQQVVRGDSAAYFCASSLSTGGLSPLHFGNGTRLTVT.

The CDR3 DNA reads TGTGCCAGCAGCCATGCGAGGAAGACCCAGTACTTC. Translating it yields CASSHARKTQYF. The chain is built from TRBV12-3 or TRBV12-4 and TRBJ2-5, with D unresolved. The length of the CDR3 is 12 residues. Trimming cost V 6 bases and J 6 bases, with 11 bases left between them.

The chain recombines TRBV7-3 with TRBJ2-3, with 9 nucleotides matching TRBD2. V gave up 5 bases and J gave up 2 bases; unmatched junction bases: 17. This CDR3 comprises 19 residues. Germline assignment: CDR1 SGHTA and CDR2 FQGTGA. This CDR3 is CASSPRSGIAGVTTDTQYF. The CDR3 DNA is TGTGCCAGCAGCCCACGTTCGGGCATAGCGGGGGTAACCACAGATACGCAGTATTTT.

The chain joins TRBV7-8 to TRBJ2-3, with 8 bases aligning to TRBD2. Germline CDR1 reads SGHVS; CDR2 reads FQNEAQ. Unmatched junction bases numbered 11, after V lost 6 bases and J lost 0 bases. The CDR3 runs to 17 residues. The CDR3 here is CASSSAGAHLSTDTQYF. As DNA, the CDR3 is TGTGCCAGCAGTTCAGCGGGGGCCCACCTTAGCACAGATACGCAGTATTTT.

The J gene is TRBJ2-7, the V gene TRBV6-5, with unresolved D. Germline V gives CDR1 MNHEY, CDR2 SVGAGI. This CDR3 has 14 amino acids. Trimming removed 6 bases from V and 1 base from J, with 13 bases in between. The chain's CDR3 is CASSSPGRSYEQYF. In nucleotides, the CDR3 is TGTGCCAGCAGCTCCCCAGGCAGATCCTACGAGCAGTACTTC.

This clone was counted a single time. Different DNA sequences within this sample yield the same CDR3. The chain links TRBV18 to TRBJ1-2; weak D call: TRBD1 (5 bases). Between the trimmed V and J ends, which lost 3 bases and 8 bases, there was a span of 7 bases. This CDR3 comprises 11 residues. Germline V gene lookup returns CDR1 KGHSH and CDR2 LQKENI. This CDR3 is CASSPREGYTF. CDR3 nucleotides: TGTGCCAGCTCACCCAGGGAAGGCTACACCTTC.

The chain has TRBV7-6 and TRBJ2-1, with 12 positions matching TRBD2. Per the germline V gene, CDR1 is SGHVS and CDR2 is FNYEAQ. V lost 5 bases and J lost 8; bases outside the gene matches: 7. The CDR3 runs 15 residues. CDR3 loop: CASSPRLAGDDEQFF. The CDR3 nucleotides are TGTGCCAGCAGCCCGCGACTAGCGGGGGACGATGAGCAGTTCTTC.

Here the CDR3 reads CASSEGWANQPQHF. CDR3 in DNA: TGTGCCAGCAGTGAAGGCTGGGCGAATCAGCCCCAGCATTTT. The V call is TRBV6-1, the J call TRBJ1-5; D is ambiguous. The CDR3 is made up of 14 amino acids. Germline V gives CDR1 MNHNS, CDR2 SASEGT. V was trimmed by 1 base and J by 4 bases, leaving 8 bases between them.

The V gene is TRBV10-1, the J gene TRBJ1-5; 9 bases are shared with TRBD1. Germline-derived CDR1 and CDR2 are WNHNN and SYGVQD (reference sequence). Trimming cost V 5 bases and J 0 bases; bases outside gene matches: 8. CDR3 length: 17 residues. The CDR3 DNA is TGCGCCAGCAGTTCCGGGACAGGGAAAGATAGCAATCAGCCCCAGCATTTT. This encodes CASSSGTGKDSNQPQHF.

The CDR3: CASSSERGLFQETQYF. As DNA, the CDR3 is TGTGCCAGCAGCTCGGAGCGGGGCCTTTTCCAAGAGACCCAGTACTTC. V and J are TRBV5-6 and TRBJ2-5, with 7 nucleotides matching TRBD2. Trimming at V came to 3 bases and at J to 1 base, leaving 9 bases not matched to a gene. CDR1 is SGHDT and CDR2 is YYEEEE in the germline V gene. The CDR3 runs to 16 residues.

This clone was recorded once. The chain has TRBV18 and TRBJ1-2; tentatively, D is TRBD1 (5 bases). V was pared by 1 base and J by 0 bases, with 15 bases between. CDR3 size: 17 residues. Germline V lookup: CDR1 KGHSH, CDR2 LQKENI. This CDR3 reads CASSPRGVKITNYGYTF. For the CDR3, the DNA is TGTGCCAGCTCACCACGGGGGGTGAAAATAACTAACTATGGCTACACCTTC. Drawing the rest from reference TRBV18 and TRBJ1-2, the complete variable domain is NAGVMQNPRHLVRRRGQEARLRCSPMKGHSHVYWYRQLPEEGLKFMVYLQKENIIDESGMPKERFSAEFPKEGPSILRIQQVVRGDSAAYFCASSPRGVKITNYGYTFGSGTRLTVV.